Listed here are 10 T cell receptor beta chains from one sample, sequenced in a study of read filtering for tumor transcriptome and immune sequencing. This library used 300 to 500 ng RNA and molecular barcoded adaptors spanning alpha/delta and beta/gamma chains. TCRdb fed the reads into MiXCR, producing one record per CDR3 protein. The sample has roughly 130,000 distinct CDR3 sequences, around 13% seen once. The sample comprised a population of CD138-negative cells sorted from bone marrow. The receptor source for this set is a donor at least 40 years old with multiple myeloma.

This clonotype was found many times. The V and J genes are TRBV9 and TRBJ1-1, with a possible D match to TRBD1 (5 bases). The CDR3 totals 17 residues. Germline CDR1 reads SGDLS; CDR2 reads YYNGEE. The V end was cut by 0 bases, the J end by 1 base, with 16 bases between. In nucleotides, the CDR3 is TGTGCCAGCAGCGTAGACTACGTTGGTGGGGGGAACACTGAAGCTTTCTTT. This encodes CASSVDYVGGGNTEAFF.

This clonotype was seen repeatedly, ten times or more. V is TRBV27 and J is TRBJ1-1, with D possibly TRBD1 on 6 matching bases. There are 11 residues in the CDR3. Trimming pared 6 bases from V and 11 bases from J, leaving 13 bases between. Looked up from germline, CDR1 is MNHEY and CDR2 is SMNVEV (reference sequence). The CDR3 sequence: CASRNRVDAFF. The CDR3 DNA reads as TGTGCCAGCAGGAACAGGGTGGATGCTTTCTTT.

This clonotype was counted ten times or more. The rearrangement links TRBV5-1 to TRBJ2-2; TRBD1 matches at 7 bases. After removal of 4 bases from V and 3 bases from J, the junction contained 6 bases not matched to a gene. The length of the CDR3 is 15 residues. Germline V CDR1 and CDR2: SGHRS, YFSETQ. The CDR3 bases are TGCGCCAGCAGCCCAGACAGGGCTGACACCGGGGAGCTGTTTTTT. Its protein is CASSPDRADTGELFF. The variable domain in full, with the rest retrieved from reference TRBV5-1 and TRBJ2-2, is KAGVTQTPRYLIKTRGQQVTLSCSPISGHRSVSWYQQTPGQGLQFLFEYFSETQRNKGNFPGRFSGRQFSNSRSEMNVSTLELGDSALYLCASSPDRADTGELFFGEGSRLTVL.

This clonotype has at least ten counts. This sequence joins TRBV27 and TRBJ2-1; tentative D call: TRBD1 (5 bases). Germline values: CDR1 MNHEY, CDR2 SMNVEV (reference sequence). CDR3 length equals 13 residues. Trimming took 7 bases from V and 3 from J, leaving 10 bases between them. As DNA, the CDR3 is TGTGCCAGCAACCGTCAGGGCTACAATGAGCAGTTCTTC. Translated: CASNRQGYNEQFF.

This clonotype was detected only a few times. The chain recombines TRBV28 with TRBJ2-2; 9 nucleotides match TRBD2. The V and J ends lost 3 bases and 7 bases, in that order; junction bases with no gene match: 9. Germline CDR1 is MDHEN and CDR2 is SYDVKM. The CDR3 contains 16 residues. In DNA, the CDR3 is TGTGCCAGCAGTTTCAGCCCAGCGGGAGGTGGCGGGGAGCTGTTTTTT. It specifies CASSFSPAGGGGELFF. Based on the CDR3 plus reference TRBV28 and TRBJ2-2, the full variable domain is DVKVTQSSRYLVKRTGEKVFLECVQDMDHENMFWYRQDPGLGLRLIYFSYDVKMKEKGDIPEGYSVSREKKERFSLILESASTNQTSMYLCASSFSPAGGGGELFFGEGSRLTVL.

With regard to this clonotype: The junction shows a germline mismatch at one end, possibly a read error. The chain recombines TRBV13 with TRBJ1-5; tentative D call: TRBD1 (6 bases). This CDR3 contains 18 residues. The germline gives CDR1 PRHDT, CDR2 FYEKMQ (reference sequence). The CDR3 DNA reads TGCGCCAGCAGCCCGGGGTGGGTGGCGGACAGCTTCAATCAGCCCCAGCATTTT. Translated: CASSPGWVADSFNQPQHF.

This clonotype came up many times. The chain uses TRBV3-1 and TRBJ2-1; tentative D call: TRBD2 (6 bases). Per germline, CDR1 LGHDT and CDR2 YNNKEL (reference sequence). The CDR3 is 13 amino acids. Between the trimmed V and J ends, which lost 1 base and 7 bases, there was a span of 8 bases. Here the CDR3 reads CASSQAGGNEQFF. As DNA, the CDR3 is TGTGCCAGCAGCCAAGCTGGAGGGAATGAGCAGTTCTTC.

This clonotype was detected only a few times. This chain joins TRBV10-3 and TRBJ1-3; 7 bases map to TRBD1. CDR1 is ENHRY and CDR2 is SYGVKD in the germline V gene. CDR3 length: 15 residues. The J segment lost 5 bases and the V segment lost 3 bases, leaving 7 bases of the junction unmatched. The CDR3 spells CAISDAGGKRNTIYF. The CDR3 DNA reads TGTGCCATCAGTGACGCAGGGGGTAAAAGAAACACCATATATTTT.

This clonotype has ten or more counts. The J gene is TRBJ1-5, the V gene TRBV28, with D unresolved. The germline CDR1 and CDR2 sequences are MDHEN and SYDVKM. The V end lost 6 bases, the J end lost 2 bases, and 11 bases lay between the germline ends. The CDR3 loop spans 14 amino acids. In DNA form, the CDR3 reads TGTGCCAGCAGGACTGGGGTGCGCAATCAGCCCCAGCATTTT. Amino acid sequence: CASRTGVRNQPQHF.

This clonotype was seen many times. CDR3 DNA sequence: TGTGCCAGCAGCGGACAGTATAGCAATCAGCCCCAGCATTTT. It encodes CASSGQYSNQPQHF. This chain joins TRBV2 and TRBJ1-5; perhaps TRBD1 as D (6 bases). This CDR3 has 14 amino acids. V was shortened by 6 bases and J by 0 bases, with 9 bases between the two germline ends. Looked up from germline, CDR1 is SNHLY and CDR2 is FYNNEI.